The 3 T cell receptor beta chains listed next were all sequenced from one sample in a study of blood T cell repertoires in COVID-19. The assay was immunoSEQ multiplex PCR, and TCRdb's table has in-frame clones only and misses some. There are fewer than 500,000 clones in the sample; more than 75% occur only once, and more than 0.85% lies in the top ten. The source material was peripheral blood. These receptors originate from a human donor with acute or convalescent COVID-19. The donor label of this sample is uncertain.

The rearrangement joins TRBV5-1 to TRBJ1-1, with 7 bases that match TRBD1. Germline V gene lookup returns CDR1 SGHRS and CDR2 YFSETQ. The CDR3 length is 15 residues. V shed 3 bases and J 3 bases; nucleotides not matched to a gene: 8. CDR3 protein: CASSYSGQVHTEAFF. CDR3 coding DNA: TGCGCCAGCAGCTACTCCGGACAGGTCCACACTGAAGCTTTCTTT.

This clone appeared once. This rearrangement joins TRBV18 to TRBJ1-1; 9 positions match TRBD1. With V trimmed by 3 bases and J by 9 bases, 8 bases remained unmatched. The V gene's germline CDR1 is KGHSH and CDR2 LQKENI. This CDR3 has 14 residues. CDR3 DNA sequence: TGTGCCAGCTCACCTACCTCCGGGACAGGGAAAGCTTTCTTT. Residues: CASSPTSGTGKAFF.

In this sample, this clone turned up a few times. The same CDR3 can be traced to other DNA sequences in this sample. The chain recombines TRBV5-1 with TRBJ1-1; 7 bases fit TRBD1. This CDR3 is 15 amino acids long. CDR1 and CDR2 (germline): SGHRS, YFSETQ. J lost 1 base, V lost 0 bases, and 3 bases had no gene match. CDR3 coding DNA: TGCGCCAGCAGCTTGGCCGGGACAGAGAACACTGAAGCTTTCTTT. Translating it yields CASSLAGTENTEAFF.